This T cell receptor beta chain is from a study of T cells in Graves' hyperthyroidism and ophthalmopathy. This clonotype has a handful of counts. Diagnosis relied on clinical symptoms, serum thyroxine and TRAb, thyroid ultrasound and orbital computed tomography. Trimming cost V 3 bases and J 4 bases, with 15 bases left between them. Germline CDR1 is LNHDA and CDR2 is SQIVND (reference sequence). This CDR3 is 15 amino acids long. Authors of the study amplified TCR beta CDR3 regions from RNA transcripts. With the HTBI primer set, the TCR CDR3 went through a first round of RT-PCR. Each CDR3 protein is one row after TCRdb ran MiXCR on the multiplex PCR reads. This sample has 300,000 to 450,000 distinct CDR3 sequences; approximately 15% occur once, and the top ten carry around a third.

The receptor comes from a woman aged 25-40 years with Graves' hyperthyroidism. The rearrangement joins TRBV19 to TRBJ1-2, with D unclear. Sequences were obtained from blood. CDR3 region: CASSIVNSWGYGYTF. CDR3 bases: TGTGCCAGTAGTATCGTAAACTCTTGGGGCTATGGCTACACCTTC.